This TCR beta chain originates from a study of shared clonotypes between healthy human individuals. The CDR3 extends over 13 amino acids. Per the germline V gene, CDR1 is ENHRY and CDR2 is SYGVKD. V lost 8 bases and J lost 4, with 15 bases in between. With regard to this clone: The target antigen is unknown.

General study results and limits: Among non-shared clonotypes, generation probabilities were lower than among those shared by all four donors.

Assay: immunoSEQ multiplex PCR; the TCRdb copy retains only in-frame clones and omits some. The data show some 740,000 clones, with 80% to 95% seen just once and about 24% held by the top ten. Naive CD8 cells comprised CD45RO-negative, CCR7-positively selected cells, excluding terminally differentiated effector memory CD45RA+ cells. The chain has TRBV10-3 and TRBJ2-7; weak D call: TRBD2 (6 bases). The source of this sequence is a man aged 30 to 39 in good health. The source material was naive CD8+ T cells sorted from blood. The CDR3 DNA sequence: TGTGCCATCCGGGGCGGGACGGGGTACGAGCAGTACTTC. Translating gives CAIRGGTGYEQYF.